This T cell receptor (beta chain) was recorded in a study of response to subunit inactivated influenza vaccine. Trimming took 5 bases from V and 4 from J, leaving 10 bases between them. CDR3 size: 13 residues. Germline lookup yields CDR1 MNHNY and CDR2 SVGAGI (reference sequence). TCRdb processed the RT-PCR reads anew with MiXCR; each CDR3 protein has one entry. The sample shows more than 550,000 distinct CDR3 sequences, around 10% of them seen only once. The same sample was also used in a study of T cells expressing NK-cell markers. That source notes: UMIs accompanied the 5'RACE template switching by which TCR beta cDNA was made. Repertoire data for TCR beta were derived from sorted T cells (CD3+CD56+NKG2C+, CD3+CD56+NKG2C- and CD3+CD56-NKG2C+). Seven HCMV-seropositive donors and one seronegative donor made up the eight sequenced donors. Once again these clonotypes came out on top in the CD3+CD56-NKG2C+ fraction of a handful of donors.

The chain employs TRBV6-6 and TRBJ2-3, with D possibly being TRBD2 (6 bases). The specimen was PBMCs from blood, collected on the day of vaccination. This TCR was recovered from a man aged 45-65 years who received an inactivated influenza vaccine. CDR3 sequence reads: CASSARGADTQYF. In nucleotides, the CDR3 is TGTGCCAGCAGTGCGCGGGGTGCAGATACGCAGTATTTT.